The 32 T cell receptor beta chains given below trace back to one sample, sequenced in a study of T cell responses to AZD1222 COVID-19 vaccine. Assay: immunoSEQ multiplex PCR; the TCRdb copy retains only in-frame clones and omits some. The sample holds more than 50,000 clones, around 90% seen once. Sequencing was performed on peripheral blood, taken on day 0 of AZD1222 vaccination. These receptors all stem from an adult in good health.

J is TRBJ2-5 and V is TRBV5-1; tentative D call: TRBD1 (6 bases). In germline, CDR1 is SGHRS, CDR2 YFSETQ. The CDR3 has 14 residues. The V end was cut by 0 bases, the J end by 4 bases, with 10 bases between. The CDR3 DNA reads as TGCGCCAGCAGCTTGGAACAGGGATTAGAGACCCAGTACTTC. Translating gives CASSLEQGLETQYF.

The V gene is TRBV19, the J gene TRBJ2-4; weak D call: TRBD1 (6 bases). The CDR3 loop spans 14 amino acids. CDR1 is LNHDA, CDR2 SQIVND, per germline (reference sequence). V was trimmed by 10 bases and J by 1 base, leaving 14 bases between them. The CDR3: CATWGGGAKNIQYF. The CDR3 coding sequence is TGTGCCACGTGGGGTGGGGGCGCCAAAAACATTCAGTACTTC. Combining the CDR3 with reference TRBV19 and TRBJ2-4 gives the whole variable domain DGGITQSPKYLFRKEGQNVTLSCEQNLNHDAMYWYRQDPGQGLRLIYYSQIVNDFQKGDIAEGYSVSREKKESFPLTVTSAQKNPTAFYLCATWGGGAKNIQYFGAGTRLSVL.

V usage is TRBV4-3 and J usage is TRBJ2-7, with D maybe TRBD2 (5 bases). The germline V and J ends were trimmed by 3 bases and 2 bases, with 14 bases remaining between them. Germline V gene sequence: CDR1 LGHNA, CDR2 YSLEER. This CDR3 contains 15 residues. The CDR3 region is CASSQGLRDAYEQYF. In DNA, the CDR3 is TGCGCCAGCAGCCAGGGGTTGAGGGATGCCTACGAGCAGTACTTC.

The rearrangement links TRBV29-1 to TRBJ2-1, with 11 bases that match TRBD2. CDR1 is SQVTM, CDR2 ANQGSEA, per germline. After removal of 0 bases from V and 8 bases from J, the junction contained 15 bases not matched to a gene. This CDR3 contains 18 residues. The CDR3 reads CSVEDTVAGGRLGDEQFF. In nucleotides, the CDR3 is TGCAGCGTTGAAGATACCGTAGCGGGGGGGCGCTTAGGGGATGAGCAGTTCTTC.

V gene TRBV7-2 combines with J gene TRBJ1-1, with D possibly TRBD1 on 5 matching bases. Trimming pared 5 bases from V and 7 bases from J, leaving 11 bases between. The CDR3 totals 12 residues. Germline CDR1 SGHTA, CDR2 FQGNSA. This CDR3 reads CASSPTGGEAFF. CDR3 nucleotides: TGTGCCAGCAGCCCAACTGGGGGTGAAGCTTTCTTT. Combining the CDR3 with reference TRBV7-2 and TRBJ1-1 gives the whole variable domain GAGVSQSPSNKVTEKGKDVELRCDPISGHTALYWYRQSLGQGLEFLIYFQGNSAPDKSGLPSDRFSAERTGGSVSTLTIQRTQQEDSAVYLCASSPTGGEAFFGQGTRLTVV.

The chain combines TRBV9 with TRBJ2-3; D perhaps matches TRBD1 (6 bases). This CDR3 has 15 amino acids. V lost 0 bases, J lost 2 bases, and 10 bases lay in between. CDR1 and CDR2 from the germline V gene are SGDLS and YYNGEE. The CDR3 DNA follows: TGTGCCAGCAGCGTAGATCCAGGGGCCACAGATACGCAGTATTTT. This gives the protein CASSVDPGATDTQYF.

This clone has only one observation. The chain is built from TRBV27 and TRBJ1-4; D is unresolved. Per the germline V gene, CDR1 is MNHEY and CDR2 is SMNVEV (reference sequence). The CDR3 is made up of 16 amino acids. The germline V and J ends were trimmed by 6 bases and 3 bases, with 17 bases remaining between them. CDR3: CASRSPAAASNEKLFF. The DNA of the CDR3 is TGTGCCAGCAGATCCCCAGCAGCAGCTTCTAATGAAAAACTGTTTTTT. Full variable domain (outside the CDR3, taken from reference TRBV27 and TRBJ1-4): EAQVTQNPRYLITVTGKKLTVTCSQNMNHEYMSWYRQDPGLGLRQIYYSMNVEVTDKGDVPEGYKVSRKEKRNFPLILESPSPNQTSLYFCASRSPAAASNEKLFFGSGTQLSVL.

This clone was recorded a few times. Other DNA sequences in this sample translate to the same CDR3. The chain links TRBV19 to TRBJ1-5, with D unresolved. Germline assignment: CDR1 LNHDA and CDR2 SQIVND (reference sequence). Trimming stripped 2 bases from V and 6 bases from J, with 8 bases between. The CDR3 is 13 amino acids. The CDR3 sequence: CASSISGSQPQHF. CDR3 coding DNA: TGTGCCAGTAGTATATCCGGGTCTCAGCCCCAGCATTTT.

The chain recombines TRBV2 with TRBJ2-3; D might be TRBD1 (5 bases). This CDR3 region has 17 residues. Germline CDR1 reads SNHLY; CDR2 reads FYNNEI. V was trimmed by 1 base and J by 0 bases, leaving 14 bases between them. Written as DNA, the CDR3 is TGTGCCAGCAGTGAAGGGGGCAGGGCTAGGAGCACAGATACGCAGTATTTT. Its protein is CASSEGGRARSTDTQYF.

V usage is TRBV6-4 and J usage is TRBJ2-7, with D perhaps TRBD1 (5 bases). V was cut by 7 bases and J by 5 bases, with 21 bases left in between. Germline assignment: CDR1 MRHNA and CDR2 SNTAGT. CDR3 size: 15 residues. The CDR3 is CASITGFSPRDEQYF. The CDR3 DNA sequence: TGTGCCAGCATCACAGGTTTTTCCCCACGCGACGAGCAGTACTTC.

The V and J genes are TRBV30 and TRBJ1-6, with D possibly matching TRBD1 (5 bases). Germline V gene data show CDR1 as GTSNPN and CDR2 as SVGIG (reference sequence). The germline V and J ends were trimmed by 1 base and 5 bases, with 12 bases remaining between them. This CDR3 is built from 15 residues. The CDR3 loop reads CAWSAGWDDNSPLHF. The CDR3 bases are TGTGCCTGGAGTGCGGGGTGGGACGATAATTCACCCCTCCACTTT.

In this sample, this clone turned up once. J is TRBJ2-5 and V is TRBV11-1; D remains ambiguous. Germline CDR1 is SGHAT and CDR2 is FQDESV (reference sequence). The CDR3 runs 15 residues. V lost 2 bases to trimming and J lost 5 bases, with 15 bases between them. CDR3 coding DNA: TGTGCCAGCAGCTTAATGGGCCCGGGTCTGGAGACCCAGTACTTC. It yields the protein CASSLMGPGLETQYF.

V is TRBV6-6 and J is TRBJ2-1, with 8 bases fitting TRBD2. After removal of 7 bases from V and 0 bases from J, the junction contained 8 bases not matched to a gene. The germline V gene encodes CDR1 MNHNY and CDR2 SVGAGI (reference sequence). This CDR3 region has 16 residues. The CDR3 DNA reads TGTGCCAGCACCCGCGGGGGGCCAAGCTCCTACAATGAGCAGTTCTTC. Encoded protein: CASTRGGPSSYNEQFF.

CDR3 sequence reads: CASSLSSGGVSYNEQFF. The DNA of the CDR3 is TGTGCCAGCAGTTTATCATCAGGGGGCGTTAGCTACAATGAGCAGTTCTTC. The chain recombines TRBV27 with TRBJ2-1, with TRBD1 matching 8 bases. The CDR3 is 17 amino acids. J gave up 3 bases and V 0 bases, and 7 bases lay outside the gene matches. Germline CDR1 MNHEY, CDR2 SMNVEV (reference sequence).

J is TRBJ1-2 and V is TRBV3-1 (or the pseudogene TRBV3-2); 8 bases map to TRBD1. Germline assignment: CDR1 LGHDT and CDR2 YNNKEL (reference sequence). The CDR3 runs to 14 residues. V gave up 6 bases and J gave up 4 bases; unmatched junction bases: 7. The CDR3 loop reads CASRPPGGSYGYTF. CDR3 bases: TGTGCCAGCAGACCTCCAGGGGGCAGCTATGGCTACACCTTC.

J is TRBJ1-2 and V is TRBV6-5; 10 bases are a match to TRBD1. The germline V gene encodes CDR1 MNHEY and CDR2 SVGAGI. This CDR3 comprises 16 residues. V shed 4 bases and J 5 bases; nucleotides not matched to a gene: 10. CDR3 loop: CASSSPDRGHHYGYTF. CDR3 in DNA: TGTGCCAGCAGTTCCCCCGACAGGGGGCATCATTATGGCTACACCTTC.

The rearrangement joins TRBV7-2 to TRBJ1-2; no firm D call. Germline V gene sequence: CDR1 SGHTA, CDR2 FQGNSA. This CDR3 has 13 amino acids. Between the trimmed V and J ends, which lost 4 bases and 3 bases, there was a span of 9 bases. The CDR3 coding sequence is TGTGCCAGCAGCTCCTATGGGGACTATGGCTACACCTTC. It specifies CASSSYGDYGYTF.

The rearrangement uses TRBV6-5 and TRBJ2-3, with TRBD2 matching 10 bases. The germline V gene has CDR1 MNHEY and CDR2 SVGAGI. CDR3 length equals 14 residues. V was clipped by 7 bases and J by 5 bases; unmatched bases: 6. CDR3 DNA: TGTGCCAGCAAACTAGCGGGGTGGGGAGATACGCAGTATTTT. Protein sequence: CASKLAGWGDTQYF.

J is TRBJ1-6 and V is TRBV5-1; the D gene is possibly TRBD1 (6 bases). V was shortened by 7 bases and J by 7 bases, with 15 bases between the two germline ends. The CDR3 has 14 residues. Per germline, CDR1 SGHRS and CDR2 YFSETQ. CDR3 in DNA: TGCGCCAGCCCCCCGTTCGACAGGAATTCACCCCTCCACTTT. Its protein product is CASPPFDRNSPLHF. Looking up the rest from reference TRBV5-1 and TRBJ1-6 gives the full variable domain: KAGVTQTPRYLIKTRGQQVTLSCSPISGHRSVSWYQQTPGQGLQFLFEYFSETQRNKGNFPGRFSGRQFSNSRSEMNVSTLELGDSALYLCASPPFDRNSPLHFGNGTRLTVT.

The DNA of the CDR3 is TGCGCCAGCAGCCCTGGGGTCGGCGGGGAGCTGTTTTTT. Its translation: CASSPGVGGELFF. The chain joins TRBV4-3 to TRBJ2-2; D not resolved. Germline assignment: CDR1 LGHNA and CDR2 YSLEER. This CDR3 comprises 13 residues. The V gene lost 4 bases and the J gene lost 7 bases, with 10 bases spanning the gap.

This chain joins TRBV7-8 and TRBJ2-1, with D tentatively TRBD1 (5 bases). Per germline, CDR1 SGHVS and CDR2 FQNEAQ. Trimming left V 6 bases short and J 2 bases short, with 8 bases between. The CDR3 sequence is 13 residues long. As DNA, the CDR3 is TGTGCCAGCAGTCAGGGAACCTACAATGAGCAGTTCTTC. Protein product: CASSQGTYNEQFF.

The chain combines TRBV29-1 with TRBJ1-1; D may be TRBD1 (6 bases). Trimming took off 4 bases at V and 4 bases at J, with 13 bases between the two ends. This CDR3 comprises 13 residues. The germline V gene has CDR1 SQVTM and CDR2 ANQGSEA. CDR3 amino acids: CSVGSGDITEAFF. CDR3 nucleotide sequence: TGCAGCGTTGGTTCAGGGGATATCACTGAAGCTTTCTTT.

The chain combines TRBV28 with TRBJ1-1; D unclear. The CDR3 is 12 residues long. Trimming left V 7 bases short and J 4 bases short, with 10 bases between. Per the germline V gene, CDR1 is MDHEN and CDR2 is SYDVKM. CDR3 in amino acids: CASKPRLTEAFF. The CDR3, as DNA: TGTGCCAGCAAGCCCAGGCTCACTGAAGCTTTCTTT.

This clone was seen more than once but under ten times. The rearrangement uses TRBV2 and TRBJ1-5; TRBD1 is a possible D gene (5 bases). Trimming took off 6 bases at V and 0 bases at J, with 12 bases between the two ends. This CDR3 is built from 15 residues. Germline assignment: CDR1 SNHLY and CDR2 FYNNEI. The CDR3: CASRSDTYSNQPQHF. The CDR3 DNA is TGTGCCAGCAGATCGGACACTTATAGCAATCAGCCCCAGCATTTT. Using reference TRBV2 and TRBJ1-5 for the parts outside the CDR3, the full variable domain is EPEVTQTPSHQVTQMGQEVILRCVPISNHLYFYWYRQILGQKVEFLVSFYNNEISEKSEIFDDQFSVERPDGSNFTLKIRSTKLEDSAMYFCASRSDTYSNQPQHFGDGTRLSIL.

V gene TRBV25-1 combines with J gene TRBJ2-5; D may be TRBD2 (6 bases). Between the trimmed V and J ends, which lost 4 bases and 4 bases, there was a span of 7 bases. Germline V gives CDR1 MGHDK, CDR2 SYGVNS. This CDR3 has 12 amino acids. CDR3 loop: CASSAGGETQYF. CDR3 in DNA: TGTGCCAGCAGTGCCGGGGGAGAGACCCAGTACTTC.

This clone was recorded once. For the CDR3, the DNA is TGTGCCAGCAGTTTATTAAGGCAGGGGAATGAAAAACTGTTTTTT. Translation: CASSLLRQGNEKLFF. The chain carries TRBV27 and TRBJ1-4, with a tentative D call TRBD1 (6 bases). The germline gives CDR1 MNHEY, CDR2 SMNVEV (reference sequence). The CDR3 consists of 15 residues. V was trimmed by 1 base and J by 5 bases, leaving 11 bases between them.

This sequence joins TRBV19 and TRBJ2-7; perhaps TRBD2 as D (6 bases). Germline CDR1 and CDR2: LNHDA and SQIVND (reference sequence). Trimming removed 3 bases at V and 0 bases at J, with 12 bases between. There are 15 residues in the CDR3. The CDR3, as DNA: TGTGCCAGTAGTATGGGACTTGGGGGCTCCTACGAGCAGTACTTC. Translated, it gives CASSMGLGGSYEQYF.

The V and J genes are TRBV2 and TRBJ2-7; D assignment may be TRBD1 or TRBD2 (7 bases each). Trimming stripped 2 bases from V and 6 bases from J, with 20 bases between. The germline V gene encodes CDR1 SNHLY and CDR2 FYNNEI. This CDR3 comprises 16 residues. The chain's CDR3 is CASSERLGGTAPEQYF. The CDR3 DNA sequence: TGTGCCAGCAGTGAACGACTGGGAGGGACAGCCCCCGAGCAGTACTTC.

The chain carries TRBV3-1 (or the pseudogene TRBV3-2) and TRBJ2-7; the match to TRBD1 covers 7 bases. Germline loops: CDR1 LGHDT, CDR2 YNNKEL (reference sequence). V dropped 4 bases and J dropped 6; count of bases not matched to a gene: 9. The CDR3 is 14 amino acids. As DNA, the CDR3 is TGTGCCAGCAGCCTGGGACAGAGAACCCGCGAGCAGTACTTC. Amino acid sequence: CASSLGQRTREQYF.

The chain has TRBV19 and TRBJ2-6, with 7 bases fitting TRBD1. CDR3 length: 16 amino acids. Trimming removed 3 bases from V and 0 bases from J; junction bases left unmatched: 2. Germline CDR1 and CDR2: LNHDA and SQIVND (reference sequence). CDR3 sequence: CASSMTGSSGANVLTF. The CDR3 DNA reads as TGTGCCAGTAGTATGACAGGGAGCTCTGGGGCCAACGTCCTGACTTTC.

The CDR3, as DNA: TGTGCCAGCAGCTTGGCTGGGACCGGCAATCAGCCCCAGCATTTT. Protein sequence: CASSLAGTGNQPQHF. V and J are TRBV5-6 and TRBJ1-5, with TRBD1 as a possible D gene (5 bases). Per germline, CDR1 SGHDT and CDR2 YYEEEE. The CDR3 length is 15 residues. Trimming shortened V by 0 bases and J by 2 bases, and 9 bases separated the two germline ends.

This clone appeared once. The chain combines TRBV28 with TRBJ1-1, with D possibly matching TRBD1 (5 bases). Trimming took 8 bases from V and 4 from J, leaving 17 bases between them. The germline gives CDR1 MDHEN, CDR2 SYDVKM. CDR3 size: 14 residues. The CDR3 loop reads CASSEGRDVTEAFF. In DNA form, the CDR3 reads TGTGCCAGCTCCGAGGGCAGGGACGTCACTGAAGCTTTCTTT. Full variable domain (rest looked up from reference TRBV28 and TRBJ1-1): DVKVTQSSRYLVKRTGEKVFLECVQDMDHENMFWYRQDPGLGLRLIYFSYDVKMKEKGDIPEGYSVSREKKERFSLILESASTNQTSMYLCASSEGRDVTEAFFGQGTRLTVV.